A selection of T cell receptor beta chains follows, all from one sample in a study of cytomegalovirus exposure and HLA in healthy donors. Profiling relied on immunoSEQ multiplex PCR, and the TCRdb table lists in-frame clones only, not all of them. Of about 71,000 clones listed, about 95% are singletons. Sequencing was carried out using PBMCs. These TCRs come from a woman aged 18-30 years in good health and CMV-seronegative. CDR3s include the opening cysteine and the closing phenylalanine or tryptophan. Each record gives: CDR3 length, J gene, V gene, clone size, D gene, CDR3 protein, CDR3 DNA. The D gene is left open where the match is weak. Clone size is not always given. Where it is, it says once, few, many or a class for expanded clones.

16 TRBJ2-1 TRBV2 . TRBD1 CASSDTAGGFYNEQFF TGTGCCAGCAGTGATACTGCAGGGGGTTTCTACAATGAGCAGTTCTTC
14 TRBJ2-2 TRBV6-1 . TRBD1 CASSVQGADGELFF TGTGCCAGCAGTGTACAGGGGGCAGACGGGGAGCTGTTTTTT
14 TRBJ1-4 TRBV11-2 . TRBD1 CASSSDRGRSELFF TGTGCCAGCAGCTCGGACAGGGGGCGCTCGGAACTGTTTTTT
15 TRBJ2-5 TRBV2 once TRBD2 CASSEGGRGDETQYF TGTGCCAGCAGTGAAGGGGGGCGGGGGGACGAGACCCAGTACTTC
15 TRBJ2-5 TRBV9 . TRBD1 CASSLGQGWQETQYF TGTGCCAGCAGCCTGGGACAGGGATGGCAAGAGACCCAGTACTTC
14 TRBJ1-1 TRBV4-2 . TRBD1 CASSVRQGNTEAFF TGTGCCAGCAGTGTTAGACAGGGGAACACTGAAGCTTTCTTT
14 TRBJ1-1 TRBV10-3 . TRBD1 CAIRVQGDGTEAFF TGTGCCATCAGAGTACAGGGGGACGGGACTGAAGCTTTCTTT
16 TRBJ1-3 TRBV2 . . CASSVARPNSGNTIYF TGTGCCAGCAGTGTTGCCAGGCCGAACTCTGGAAACACCATATATTTT
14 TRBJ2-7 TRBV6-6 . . CASSYIGEDYEQYF TGTGCCAGCAGTTACATAGGGGAGGACTACGAGCAGTACTTC
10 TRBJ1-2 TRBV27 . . CASSSRGYTF TGTGCCAGCAGTTCGCGGGGCTACACCTTC